Presented here are 22 T cell receptor beta chains from one specimen sequenced in a study of cytomegalovirus exposure and HLA in healthy donors. The PCR used 60 Vbeta and 13 Jbeta primers. Sequencing was performed with immunoSEQ multiplex PCR; in TCRdb, only in-frame clones are kept and a portion is missing. This table holds some 110,000 clones, around 76% found once. The sequenced sample consisted of PBMCs. These receptors all come from a man aged 40-49 years in good health and CMV-seropositive.

The V gene is TRBV6-4, the J gene TRBJ2-1; TRBD1 aligns across 8 bases. V dropped 1 base and J dropped 7; count of bases not matched to a gene: 6. The CDR3 extends over 15 amino acids. Germline loops: CDR1 MRHNA, CDR2 SNTAGT. CDR3 in amino acids: CASSDWGRGQNEQFF. In DNA, the CDR3 is TGTGCCAGCAGTGACTGGGGCAGGGGGCAGAATGAGCAGTTCTTC.

This clone has a handful of counts. Other DNA sequences in this specimen translate into the identical CDR3. The gene calls are TRBV9 and TRBJ1-6, with D maybe TRBD1 (5 bases). The CDR3 spans 14 residues. Germline V gene sequence: CDR1 SGDLS, CDR2 YYNGEE. The V end was cut by 2 bases, the J end by 9 bases, with 12 bases between. The chain's CDR3 is CASSVAQGGSPLHF. DNA for the CDR3: TGTGCCAGCAGCGTGGCCCAGGGCGGTTCACCCCTCCACTTT.

The gene calls are TRBV19 and TRBJ1-1; 8 nucleotides match TRBD1. CDR1 LNHDA and CDR2 SQIVND come from the germline V gene (reference sequence). The CDR3 consists of 15 residues. Trimming cost V 3 bases and J 1 base; bases outside gene matches: 4. The CDR3 loop is CASSIGTGGNTEAFF. The CDR3, as DNA: TGTGCCAGTAGTATCGGAACAGGGGGGAACACTGAAGCTTTCTTT.

The rearrangement links TRBV7-8 to TRBJ2-7; TRBD2 agrees at 10 bases. V dropped 1 base and J dropped 4; count of bases not matched to a gene: 10. There are 17 residues in the CDR3. Germline V gene lookup returns CDR1 SGHVS and CDR2 FQNEAQ. CDR3 sequence reads: CASSLGNLAGVRYEQYF. The CDR3, as DNA: TGTGCCAGCAGCTTAGGGAACCTAGCGGGGGTTAGATACGAGCAGTACTTC.

Concerning this clone itself: The junction departs from the called germline gene at one end, perhaps through a read error. This chain joins TRBV7-3 and TRBJ2-6, with a tentative D call TRBD1 (6 bases). This CDR3 region has 16 residues. The germline V gene has CDR1 SGHTA and CDR2 FQGTGA. The CDR3 DNA follows: TGTGCCAGCAGCTACCAGGGGACCTCTGGGGCCAACGGCCTGACTTTC. Translation gives CASSYQGTSGANGLTF.

The rearrangement uses TRBV10-3 and TRBJ1-2, with TRBD1 matching over 12 bases. CDR3 length: 15 residues. Germline V gives CDR1 ENHRY, CDR2 SYGVKD. Losses at the gene ends were 4 bases for V and 7 bases for J; bases not matched to a gene: 7. This CDR3 reads CAISGGTGGSTGYTF. CDR3 DNA: TGTGCCATCAGTGGGGGGACAGGGGGCTCTACTGGCTACACCTTC.

The chain recombines TRBV18 with TRBJ2-7, with a weak D call TRBD1 (6 bases). V lost 6 bases and J lost 6, with 12 bases in between. Germline loops: CDR1 KGHSH, CDR2 LQKENI. This CDR3 spans 12 amino acids. CDR3 in DNA: TGTGCCAGCTCCCTGCTAGGGGGCGAGCAGTACTTC. This sequence encodes CASSLLGGEQYF. The full variable domain, completed using reference TRBV18 and TRBJ2-7, is NAGVMQNPRHLVRRRGQEARLRCSPMKGHSHVYWYRQLPEEGLKFMVYLQKENIIDESGMPKERFSAEFPKEGPSILRIQQVVRGDSAAYFCASSLLGGEQYFGPGTRLTVT.

This chain uses TRBV10-3 with TRBJ2-7; D gene unclear. The germline CDR1 and CDR2 sequences are ENHRY and SYGVKD. The CDR3 runs to 13 residues. Trimming pared 6 bases from V and 7 bases from J, leaving 16 bases between. CDR3 sequence: CAISLDTFGEQYF. In DNA, the CDR3 is TGTGCCATCAGCCTCGACACCTTTGGTGAGCAGTACTTC.

The chain carries TRBV5-1 and TRBJ2-7, with 7 bases lining up with TRBD2. The junction had 8 bases not matched to a gene; V was cut back by 4 bases and J by 1 base. The CDR3 is 15 amino acids. Germline CDR1 reads SGHRS; CDR2 reads YFSETQ. CDR3 loop: CASSRGETGSYEQYF. The CDR3 DNA reads TGCGCCAGCAGCCGGGGGGAGACGGGATCCTACGAGCAGTACTTC.

J is TRBJ1-1 and V is TRBV25-1; 11 bases are a match to TRBD1. The J segment lost 8 bases and the V segment lost 6 bases, leaving 11 bases of the junction unmatched. Germline V gene lookup returns CDR1 MGHDK and CDR2 SYGVNS. CDR3 length: 15 amino acids. The CDR3 reads CASRHGQGAVYEAFF. The CDR3, as DNA: TGTGCCAGCAGACATGGACAGGGGGCTGTGTACGAAGCTTTCTTT.

The V call is TRBV27, the J call TRBJ2-3; TRBD2 aligns across 9 bases. Germline lookup yields CDR1 MNHEY and CDR2 SMNVEV (reference sequence). The CDR3 runs 14 residues. J was trimmed by 5 bases and V by 4 bases; bases with no gene match: 4. CDR3 DNA sequence: TGTGCCAGCAGTTGGAAACTAGCGGGAGATACGCAGTATTTT. This gives the protein CASSWKLAGDTQYF.

The chain employs TRBV5-4 and TRBJ2-3; D remains ambiguous. V lost 4 bases and J lost 4, with 7 bases in between. Germline V gene data show CDR1 as SGHNT and CDR2 as YYREEE (reference sequence). The CDR3 consists of 12 residues. CDR3 in DNA: TGTGCCAGCAGCCCCACGGCAGATACGCAGTATTTT. Its protein is CASSPTADTQYF. Filled out from reference TRBV5-4 and TRBJ2-3, the complete variable domain reads ETGVTQSPTHLIKTRGQQVTLRCSSQSGHNTVSWYQQALGQGPQFIFQYYREEENGRGNFPPRFSGLQFPNYSSELNVNALELDDSALYLCASSPTADTQYFGPGTRLTVL.

The J gene is TRBJ1-2, the V gene TRBV6-5; D may be TRBD1 (6 bases). Germline-derived CDR1 and CDR2 are MNHEY and SVGAGI. This CDR3 comprises 13 residues. V lost 5 bases, J lost 7 bases, and 14 bases lay in between. CDR3 in DNA: TGTGCCAGCAGTAACCCAGGGGTCTCTGGCTACACCTTC. Translated: CASSNPGVSGYTF.

The chain is built from TRBV27 and TRBJ1-1; D possibly corresponds to TRBD1 (5 bases). The length of the CDR3 is 16 residues. Germline V gives CDR1 MNHEY, CDR2 SMNVEV (reference sequence). Between the trimmed V and J ends, which lost 5 bases and 5 bases, there was a span of 21 bases. The CDR3: CASSTTPLGAVTEAFF. Written as DNA, the CDR3 is TGTGCCAGCAGTACCACGCCGTTAGGGGCGGTGACTGAAGCTTTCTTT.

V gene TRBV30 combines with J gene TRBJ1-3, with D uncertain. Trimming removed 0 bases from V and 0 bases from J, with 12 bases in between. Per the germline V gene, CDR1 is GTSNPN and CDR2 is SVGIG (reference sequence). The CDR3 consists of 16 residues. DNA for the CDR3: TGTGCCTGGAGTGTAGGGAGGAGGGACTCTGGAAACACCATATATTTT. Protein sequence: CAWSVGRRDSGNTIYF.

The rearrangement uses TRBV28 and TRBJ2-7; 9 bases match TRBD1. CDR3 length: 16 residues. J gave up 3 bases and V 7 bases, and 13 bases lay outside the gene matches. Germline V gene sequence: CDR1 MDHEN, CDR2 SYDVKM. The chain's CDR3 is CASNLGAGTGFYEQYF. Written as DNA, the CDR3 is TGTGCCAGCAACCTAGGCGCCGGGACAGGGTTCTACGAGCAGTACTTC.

CDR3 protein: CASSERGTGRSHEQYF. CDR3 nucleotides: TGTGCCAGCAGTGAGCGAGGGACAGGGCGAAGCCACGAGCAGTACTTC. The genes are TRBV28 and TRBJ2-7, with TRBD1 identical over 9 bases. Germline CDR1 reads MDHEN; CDR2 reads SYDVKM. The CDR3 is 16 residues long. V lost 5 bases to trimming and J lost 5 bases; unmatched junction nucleotides: 13.

CDR3 protein: CASSLSRRGRETQYF. CDR3 nucleotide sequence: TGCGCCAGCAGCTTGTCTCGGAGGGGGCGAGAGACCCAGTACTTC. The rearrangement joins TRBV5-1 to TRBJ2-5, with D possibly matching TRBD1 (7 bases). Germline CDR1 reads SGHRS; CDR2 reads YFSETQ. The CDR3 length is 15 residues. V was cut by 1 base and J by 4 bases, with 14 bases left in between.

The chain joins TRBV5-5 to TRBJ1-2; D is possibly TRBD1 (5 bases). Germline assignment: CDR1 SGHKS and CDR2 YYEKEE (reference sequence). The V end was cut by 4 bases, the J end by 4 bases, with 17 bases between. The CDR3 contains 15 residues. CDR3 sequence reads: CASSPAGTLGYGYTF. DNA of the CDR3: TGTGCCAGCAGCCCGGCCGGGACTTTAGGCTATGGCTACACCTTC.

V usage is TRBV4-3 and J usage is TRBJ1-2; tentative D call: TRBD1 (6 bases). Germline V lookup: CDR1 LGHNA, CDR2 YSLEER. Trimming shortened V by 3 bases and J by 4 bases, and 6 bases separated the two germline ends. The CDR3 runs to 12 residues. CDR3 sequence: CASSQTGYGYTF. The CDR3 coding sequence is TGCGCCAGCAGCCAGACAGGCTATGGCTACACCTTC.

The V call is TRBV6-5, the J call TRBJ1-6, with 8 bases aligning to TRBD1. J was trimmed by 9 bases and V by 2 bases; bases with no gene match: 3. CDR1 is MNHEY, CDR2 SVGAGI, per germline. The CDR3 spans 14 residues. CDR3 residues: CASSYGTGGSPLHF. CDR3 DNA sequence: TGTGCCAGCAGTTACGGGACAGGTGGTTCACCCCTCCACTTT.

This clone was counted only a few times. CDR3: CASSLIGGDQETQYF. The CDR3 DNA sequence: TGCGCCAGCAGCTTGATAGGGGGCGACCAAGAGACCCAGTACTTC. V usage is TRBV5-1 and J usage is TRBJ2-5; TRBD1 matches 7 bases. Germline V gene data show CDR1 as SGHRS and CDR2 as YFSETQ. The J segment lost 0 bases and the V segment lost 1 base, leaving 3 bases of the junction unmatched. There are 15 residues in the CDR3.